This record looks at one TCR beta chain sequence and its context. This record belongs to a study of blood T cell repertoires in COVID-19. Study-level background: COVID-19 samples collected from the United States, Italy and Spain covered acute and convalescent phases. T cells, B-cell-depleted T cells, or PBMCs provided the cDNA or gDNA that served as material.

The V gene lost 2 bases and the J gene lost 8 bases, with 12 bases spanning the gap. This CDR3 contains 13 residues. Germline CDR1 SNHLY, CDR2 FYNNEI. Study processing details: Reference gene primer amplification in the assay estimated nucleated cell counts. Sequencing used immunoSEQ multiplex PCR; TCRdb keeps in-frame clones, though not all of them. V and J calls and clone size are copied from that table; D and trimming were computed from the DNA. The sample yields approximately 190,000 clones, around 83% seen once. The rearrangement links TRBV2 to TRBJ1-1, with a weak D call TRBD1 (6 bases). Sequencing was done on a sample of peripheral blood. The receptor was isolated from a woman in her forties with acute or convalescent COVID-19. Here the CDR3 DNA reads TGTGCCAGCAGTGAAATTGGTACAGGGGAAGCTTTCTTT. It is translated as CASSEIGTGEAFF.